The rows below give T cell receptor beta chains drawn from one sample of a study of cytomegalovirus exposure and HLA in healthy donors. TCRdb's table, derived via immunoSEQ multiplex PCR, lists solely in-frame clones and lacks some. This sample has 99,000 or so clones, with roughly three quarters found just once. Sequencing was performed on PBMCs. These receptors were obtained from a woman aged 40 to 50 in good health and CMV-seronegative. The CDR3 runs from the conserved cysteine through the conserved F or W. Each record gives: J gene, V gene, D gene, clone size, CDR3 DNA, CDR3 protein. A D gene is named only where the DNA matches it firmly. Only part of the rows carry a size: once, few, many, or a class if the clone is expanded.

>TRBJ2-7|TRBV4-3|.|.
TGCGCCAGCAGCCTTTTAAGGGGGACCTCTACGTACGAGCAGTACTTC
CASSLLRGTSTYEQYF
>TRBJ1-5|TRBV6-5|.|.
TGTGCCAGCAGTTACAAAGGACATTCTCAGCCCCAGCATTTT
CASSYKGHSQPQHF
>TRBJ1-1|TRBV2|.|once
TGTGCCAGCAGAGAGGGCGCTGAAGCTTTCTTT
CASREGAEAFF
>TRBJ1-2|TRBV27|.|few
TGTGCCAGCAGTTCCCGACTCAACGGGGGCTACACCTTC
CASSSRLNGGYTF
>TRBJ2-5|TRBV4-3|.|.
TGCGCCAGCAGCCCCGAAATGCGGGAGACCCAGTACTTC
CASSPEMRETQYF
>TRBJ2-7|TRBV10-3|TRBD2|few
TGTGCCATCAGTGAGAATACGTGGGGGGGGCAGTACTTC
CAISENTWGGQYF
>TRBJ1-5|TRBV28|.|few
TGTGCCAGCAGTTTAAGTGGGGCAAGACAGCCCCAGCATTTT
CASSLSGARQPQHF
>TRBJ1-4|TRBV7-2|.|.
TGTGCCAGCAGCCCGGGACAAACCACGCTGAGGGAAAAACTGTTTTTT
CASSPGQTTLREKLFF
>TRBJ1-1|TRBV25-1|TRBD1|.
TGTGCCAGCATTCCTACAGGGGTCTGGGACACTGAAGCTTTCTTT
CASIPTGVWDTEAFF
>TRBJ1-1|TRBV5-1|TRBD1|.
TGCGCCAGCAGCTTGGCGGACAGGACCCAAGCTTTCTTT
CASSLADRTQAFF
>TRBJ1-4|TRBV4-1|TRBD1|.
TGCGCCAGCGCAGCTGGATTAGGGACAGGGGAAGGTAAACTGTTTTTT
CASAAGLGTGEGKLFF
>TRBJ2-1|TRBV9|.|.
TGTGCCAGCAGCGTGACCCTCGGACTAGTGGGGGCCAATGAGCAGTTCTTC
CASSVTLGLVGANEQFF
>TRBJ2-7|TRBV4-1|TRBD2|.
TGCGCCAGCAGCCAAGGAGGTGTAACGGGACTAGCAGACTCCTACGAGCAGTACTTC
CASSQGGVTGLADSYEQYF
>TRBJ1-5|TRBV18|.|.
TGTGCCAGCTCTCCCCAGGGTAGCAATCAGCCCCAGCATTTT
CASSPQGSNQPQHF
>TRBJ2-1|TRBV29-1|TRBD2|.
TGCAGCGTTGAAGGGGCTAGCGGGAGAGGTTACAATGAGCAGTTCTTC
CSVEGASGRGYNEQFF
>TRBJ2-3|TRBV2|TRBD2|.
TGTGCCAGCAGTGACCAGGGTGGGGGGGTCACAGATACGCAGTATTTT
CASSDQGGGVTDTQYF
>TRBJ2-1|TRBV15|TRBD2|few
TGTGCCACCAGCAGAGGACTAGCCGTTAATGAGCAGTTCTTC
CATSRGLAVNEQFF
>TRBJ2-3|TRBV27|TRBD1|.
TGTGCCAGCAGTTCAGGGTTCAGGGGGCTGTCGGCAGATACGCAGTATTTT
CASSSGFRGLSADTQYF
>TRBJ1-4|TRBV7-8|.|.
TGTGCCACCCTGAATTTGGGGGCGGCCACTAATGAAAAACTGTTTTTT
CATLNLGAATNEKLFF
>TRBJ2-3|TRBV5-1|TRBD1|.
TGCGCCAGCAGCTACGGCAGGGGGCTCACAGATACGCAGTATTTT
CASSYGRGLTDTQYF
>TRBJ1-3|TRBV4-1|.|.
TGCGCCAGCAGCCAAGTCGGAGGGGCCTCTGGAAACACCATATATTTT
CASSQVGGASGNTIYF
>TRBJ1-5|TRBV9|TRBD1|.
TGTGCCAGCAGCGTAGACGGACAGGGGAATCAGCCCCAGCATTTT
CASSVDGQGNQPQHF
>TRBJ2-1|TRBV28|TRBD2|.
TGTGCCATGAGCGGGACTAACTACAATGAGCAGTTCTTC
CAMSGTNYNEQFF
>TRBJ2-7|TRBV7-9|TRBD2|.
TGTGCCAGCAGCAGAGGCCTAGCGGGAGCCCATCCCACCTACGAGCAGTACTTC
CASSRGLAGAHPTYEQYF
>TRBJ2-7|TRBV19|TRBD1|medium-sized
TGTGCCAGTAGTATAGGATGGGGACAGGCCCTCGAGCAGTACTTC
CASSIGWGQALEQYF
>TRBJ2-7|TRBV11-2|.|.
TGTGCCAGCAGCTTAGAGAATTCGGTGACAGAAGCCCTTGACGAGCAGTACTTC
CASSLENSVTEALDEQYF
>TRBJ2-3|TRBV7-9|.|.
TGTGCCAGCAGCCCCCTGCCCTTACCGGGAGTGGTAAAAGATACGCAGTATTTT
CASSPLPLPGVVKDTQYF
>TRBJ1-2|TRBV5-6|TRBD1|once
TGTGCCAGCAGCGGGGACAGCGCCTTCAGTACCTACACCTTC
CASSGDSAFSTYTF
>TRBJ1-1|TRBV7-9|TRBD1|.
TGTGCCAGCAGCTTAGGACAGGGCACTGAAGCTTTCTTT
CASSLGQGTEAFF
>TRBJ2-6|TRBV5-6|.|.
TGTGCCAGCAGCTTAAGGGGGGGACCTATCGGGGCCAACGTCCTGACTTTC
CASSLRGGPIGANVLTF
>TRBJ1-2|TRBV5-4|.|.
TGTGCCAGCAGCTTACATTGGTCTTCGGGGGGTTATATCTATGGCTACACCTTC
CASSLHWSSGGYIYGYTF
>TRBJ1-2|TRBV20-1|.|once
TGCAGTGTCAAGGGGATCTATGGCTACACCTTC
CSVKGIYGYTF
>TRBJ1-1|TRBV7-9|.|once
TGTGCCAGCAGCTGGGGAGGAACAGGTTATGACACTGAAGCTTTCTTT
CASSWGGTGYDTEAFF
>TRBJ2-5|TRBV28|.|.
TGTGCCAGCCAGGCCTTTCAAGAGACCCAGTACTTC
CASQAFQETQYF
>TRBJ2-5|TRBV29-1|.|few
TGCAGCGTTGTCTGGAGCCCGGGGGAGACCCAGTACTTC
CSVVWSPGETQYF
>TRBJ2-7|TRBV2|TRBD2|.
TGTGCCAGCAGTGATGTGATTAGCGGGAGTTTCTACGAGCAGTACTTC
CASSDVISGSFYEQYF
>TRBJ2-2|TRBV6-1|.|.
TGTGCCAGTAGCATGGGGCGGCAGAACACCGGGGAGCTGTTTTTT
CASSMGRQNTGELFF
>TRBJ2-3|TRBV4-3|TRBD2|few
TGCGCCAGCAGCCAGAGTAGCGGGATTCTGACAGATACGCAGTATTTT
CASSQSSGILTDTQYF
>TRBJ1-1|TRBV5-1|.|.
TGCGCCAGCAGTCCGGGACATAATTCAGGCGAAGCTTTCTTT
CASSPGHNSGEAFF
>TRBJ1-1|TRBV30|TRBD1|.
TGTGCCTGGAGGGGACAGCAAAACACTGAAGCTTTCTTT
CAWRGQQNTEAFF
>TRBJ2-5|TRBV21-1|.|.
TGTGCCAGCAGCAAAGCGCCACTCTTCCCGACAGGGGGCGAGGAGACCCAGTACTTC
CASSKAPLFPTGGEETQYF
>TRBJ1-4|TRBV28|.|.
TGTACGACAGGTTCTAATGAAAAACTGTTTTTT
CTTGSNEKLFF
>TRBJ2-1|TRBV6-1|.|.
TGTGCCAGCGCGGGACAGCCATTGCGGGTCAATGAGCAGTTCTTC
CASAGQPLRVNEQFF
>TRBJ2-1|TRBV5-5|TRBD1|.
TGTGCCAGCAACCTTCAGGGGGCTTCCTACAATGAGCAGTTCTTC
CASNLQGASYNEQFF
>TRBJ2-2|TRBV7-3|TRBD1|.
TGTGCCAGCAGCACCAGGGGGACAGCGAGCACCGGGGAGCTGTTTTTT
CASSTRGTASTGELFF
>TRBJ2-1|TRBV5-1|.|.
TGCGCCAGCAGCTTGGATGGGGGGAAATACAATGAGCAGTTCTTC
CASSLDGGKYNEQFF
>TRBJ2-3|TRBV6-5|.|.
TGTGCCAGCAGACCCCTTGGGGGGGATACGCAGTATTTT
CASRPLGGDTQYF